The rows below give T cell receptor beta chains drawn from one sample of a study of blood T cell repertoires in COVID-19. Libraries were prepared by immunoSEQ multiplex PCR; TCRdb keeps only in-frame clonotypes and omits some of them. The sample lists fewer than 250,000 clones; 87% were seen once. The specimen sequenced was PBMCs or T cells enriched from blood (not recorded which). All receptors derive from a man aged 25 to 45 in a cohort exposed to, infected with or recovered from COVID-19 (not recorded which). Both conserved end residues are part of each CDR3. D genes are given only for firm matches. Size is stated for part of the rows, as once, few or many counts, or as a class when the clone is expanded.

cdr3_length: 14
clone_size: -
j_call: TRBJ2-2
v_call: TRBV10-3
d_call: -
cdr3_nt: TGTGCCGCCCAAGGCGAGGAGTACACCGGGGAGCTGTTTTTT
cdr3_aa: CAAQGEEYTGELFF

cdr3_length: 17
clone_size: -
j_call: TRBJ1-1
v_call: TRBV27
d_call: -
cdr3_nt: TGTGCCAGCAGTTTAACCCCTTTTACGGCAGGGATCACTGAAGCTTTCTTT
cdr3_aa: CASSLTPFTAGITEAFF

cdr3_length: 13
clone_size: -
j_call: TRBJ1-2
v_call: TRBV28
d_call: -
cdr3_nt: TGTGCCAGCATCGAGCGAGGGAGATATGGCTACACCTTC
cdr3_aa: CASIERGRYGYTF

cdr3_length: 15
clone_size: -
j_call: TRBJ2-1
v_call: TRBV11-3
d_call: TRBD1
cdr3_nt: TGTGCCAGCAGCGAACGGGACAGGAGTAACAATGAGCAGTTCTTC
cdr3_aa: CASSERDRSNNEQFF

cdr3_length: 15
clone_size: -
j_call: TRBJ1-5
v_call: TRBV21-1
d_call: -
cdr3_nt: TGTGCCAGCAGCCATGAGATGCAGGGTATCCAGCCCCAGCATTTT
cdr3_aa: CASSHEMQGIQPQHF

cdr3_length: 19
clone_size: -
j_call: TRBJ2-1
v_call: TRBV4-2
d_call: TRBD2
cdr3_nt: TGTGCCAGCAGCCAAGAAGAGGGACTAGCGGGCATCACCTACAATGAGCAGTTCTTC
cdr3_aa: CASSQEEGLAGITYNEQFF

cdr3_length: 15
clone_size: -
j_call: TRBJ2-3
v_call: TRBV24-1
d_call: -
cdr3_nt: TGTGCCACCAGCGAGCAGGGGCTGGTCGCAGATACGCAGTATTTT
cdr3_aa: CATSEQGLVADTQYF

cdr3_length: 16
clone_size: -
j_call: TRBJ2-1
v_call: TRBV9
d_call: TRBD2
cdr3_nt: TGTGCCAGCAGCGTGGCGGCTAGCGGGAGGGCCACTGAGCAGTTCTTC
cdr3_aa: CASSVAASGRATEQFF

cdr3_length: 13
clone_size: -
j_call: TRBJ1-5
v_call: TRBV21-1
d_call: -
cdr3_nt: TGTGCCAGCAGCAGTAGTAGCAATCAGCCCCAGCATTTT
cdr3_aa: CASSSSSNQPQHF

cdr3_length: 13
clone_size: -
j_call: TRBJ2-3
v_call: TRBV5-1
d_call: -
cdr3_nt: TGCGCCAGCAGCGGGAGTGCGCAAGATACGCAGTATTTT
cdr3_aa: CASSGSAQDTQYF

cdr3_length: 14
clone_size: -
j_call: TRBJ2-1
v_call: TRBV18
d_call: TRBD2
cdr3_nt: TGTGCCAGCTCACCCAGGACTAGCGACAATGAGCAGTTCTTC
cdr3_aa: CASSPRTSDNEQFF

cdr3_length: 18
clone_size: -
j_call: TRBJ2-1
v_call: TRBV7-2
d_call: TRBD2
cdr3_nt: TGTGCCAGCAGCCTATCTTTTAGCGGGCTGCACCCCTACAATGAGCAGTTCTTC
cdr3_aa: CASSLSFSGLHPYNEQFF

cdr3_length: 13
clone_size: once
j_call: TRBJ2-3
v_call: TRBV6-6
d_call: -
cdr3_nt: TGTGCCAGCAGCGGGGAGGACGCAGATACGCAGTATTTT
cdr3_aa: CASSGEDADTQYF

cdr3_length: 13
clone_size: -
j_call: TRBJ1-2
v_call: TRBV11-1
d_call: -
cdr3_nt: TGTGCCAGCAGTTCACCCCAGGGTGATGGCTACACCTTC
cdr3_aa: CASSSPQGDGYTF

cdr3_length: 14
clone_size: -
j_call: TRBJ2-7
v_call: TRBV14
d_call: TRBD1
cdr3_nt: TGTGCCAGCAGCCCGTGGGACAGCTACTACGAGCAGTACTTC
cdr3_aa: CASSPWDSYYEQYF

cdr3_length: 15
clone_size: -
j_call: TRBJ1-1
v_call: TRBV5-4
d_call: -
cdr3_nt: TGTGCCAGCAGCTTGTTTGGTCTAATGAACACTGAAGCTTTCTTT
cdr3_aa: CASSLFGLMNTEAFF

cdr3_length: 15
clone_size: -
j_call: TRBJ1-3
v_call: TRBV18
d_call: -
cdr3_nt: TGTGCCAGCTCCCTAGCACAGGGTTCCGGAAACACCATATATTTT
cdr3_aa: CASSLAQGSGNTIYF

cdr3_length: 14
clone_size: -
j_call: TRBJ2-7
v_call: TRBV6-5
d_call: TRBD2
cdr3_nt: TGTGCCAGTAAGACTAGCGGGAAACCCTACGAGCAGTACTTC
cdr3_aa: CASKTSGKPYEQYF

cdr3_length: 13
clone_size: -
j_call: TRBJ1-6
v_call: TRBV5-1
d_call: -
cdr3_nt: TGCGCCAGCAGATCCGGGGATAATTCACCCCTCCACTTT
cdr3_aa: CASRSGDNSPLHF

cdr3_length: 13
clone_size: -
j_call: TRBJ2-1
v_call: TRBV29-1
d_call: TRBD2
cdr3_nt: TGCAGCGTTGGCCTAGCGGGAGGTGTTGAGCAGTTCTTC
cdr3_aa: CSVGLAGGVEQFF

cdr3_length: 14
clone_size: -
j_call: TRBJ2-7
v_call: TRBV5-6
d_call: -
cdr3_nt: TGTGCCAGCAGCCGGAGACGGAGTAACTCCGAGCAGTACTTC
cdr3_aa: CASSRRRSNSEQYF

cdr3_length: 17
clone_size: few
j_call: TRBJ2-3
v_call: TRBV5-1
d_call: TRBD2
cdr3_nt: TGCGCCAGCAGAGCTCTCTGGACTAGCGGAAACACAGATACGCAGTATTTT
cdr3_aa: CASRALWTSGNTDTQYF

cdr3_length: 17
clone_size: -
j_call: TRBJ2-2
v_call: TRBV7-2
d_call: TRBD2
cdr3_nt: TGTGCCAGCAAACCCCTACCCAGCGGGAGGGCCGCCGGGGAGCTGTTTTTT
cdr3_aa: CASKPLPSGRAAGELFF

cdr3_length: 17
clone_size: once
j_call: TRBJ2-6
v_call: TRBV7-3
d_call: TRBD1
cdr3_nt: TGTGCCAGCAGCTGGGGGACAGGGTTCTCTGGGGCCAACGTCCTGACTTTC
cdr3_aa: CASSWGTGFSGANVLTF

cdr3_length: 13
clone_size: -
j_call: TRBJ1-5
v_call: TRBV28
d_call: -
cdr3_nt: TGTGCCAGCAGTTCAGGGTCCGGGCAGCCCCAGCATTTT
cdr3_aa: CASSSGSGQPQHF

cdr3_length: 12
clone_size: -
j_call: TRBJ2-7
v_call: TRBV3-1/TRBV3-2
d_call: -
cdr3_nt: TGTGCCAGCAGCCAAGGGCACTACGAGCAGTACTTC
cdr3_aa: CASSQGHYEQYF

cdr3_length: 19
clone_size: few
j_call: TRBJ2-5
v_call: TRBV28
d_call: TRBD2
cdr3_nt: TGTGCCAGCAGTGCCCCCGGGACTAGCGGGAGGGCCGGGAAAGAGACCCAGTACTTC
cdr3_aa: CASSAPGTSGRAGKETQYF

cdr3_length: 14
clone_size: -
j_call: TRBJ1-1
v_call: TRBV4-1
d_call: -
cdr3_nt: TGCGCCAGCAGCCAAAGGCGGGATAGGGTGAAAGCTTTCTTT
cdr3_aa: CASSQRRDRVKAFF

cdr3_length: 15
clone_size: -
j_call: TRBJ2-7
v_call: TRBV28
d_call: TRBD1
cdr3_nt: TGTGCCAGCAGTAGAGACTCAGGGGGCTTAGGGGAGCAGTACTTC
cdr3_aa: CASSRDSGGLGEQYF

cdr3_length: 18
clone_size: -
j_call: TRBJ1-5
v_call: TRBV28
d_call: -
cdr3_nt: TGTGCCATCGGGGGTGGCATGGGATGGTCCTATAGCAATCAGCCCCAGCATTTT
cdr3_aa: CAIGGGMGWSYSNQPQHF

cdr3_length: 13
clone_size: once
j_call: TRBJ2-7
v_call: TRBV19
d_call: TRBD2
cdr3_nt: TGTGCCAGTAAATCCCCGGGGGGGGGCGAGCAGTACTTC
cdr3_aa: CASKSPGGGEQYF

cdr3_length: 18
clone_size: -
j_call: TRBJ2-7
v_call: TRBV11-2
d_call: TRBD2
cdr3_nt: TGTGCCAGCAGCTTAATGGGACTAGCGGGAGGCAGCTTCAACGAGCAGTACTTC
cdr3_aa: CASSLMGLAGGSFNEQYF

cdr3_length: 15
clone_size: -
j_call: TRBJ1-1
v_call: TRBV7-6
d_call: -
cdr3_nt: TGTGCCAGCAGCCCCCGAGACAGATTGAACACTGAAGCTTTCTTT
cdr3_aa: CASSPRDRLNTEAFF

cdr3_length: 18
clone_size: once
j_call: TRBJ1-1
v_call: TRBV7-2
d_call: -
cdr3_nt: TGTGCCAGCAGCTTCATGGCGGGGGGCCGGAATATGAACACTGAAGCTTTCTTT
cdr3_aa: CASSFMAGGRNMNTEAFF

cdr3_length: 14
clone_size: -
j_call: TRBJ2-5
v_call: TRBV24-1
d_call: TRBD2
cdr3_nt: TGTGCCACCAGTGATTTTGGCGGGAGCGAGACCCAGTACTTC
cdr3_aa: CATSDFGGSETQYF

cdr3_length: 13
clone_size: few
j_call: TRBJ2-7
v_call: TRBV18
d_call: -
cdr3_nt: TGTGCCAGCTCAGCCCTACTAGAGGGAGAGCAGTACTTC
cdr3_aa: CASSALLEGEQYF

cdr3_length: 13
clone_size: -
j_call: TRBJ2-3
v_call: TRBV10-3
d_call: TRBD1
cdr3_nt: TGTGCCATCAGGGACAGGGCCACAGATACGCAGTATTTT
cdr3_aa: CAIRDRATDTQYF

cdr3_length: 15
clone_size: many
j_call: TRBJ2-5
v_call: TRBV15
d_call: TRBD1
cdr3_nt: TGTGCCACCAGCACGGGACAGGGGGTTTTGAAGACCCAGTACTTC
cdr3_aa: CATSTGQGVLKTQYF

cdr3_length: 14
clone_size: -
j_call: TRBJ1-4
v_call: TRBV24-1
d_call: -
cdr3_nt: TGTGCCACCAGTGATTCAGGGGTGACTGAAAAACTGTTTTTT
cdr3_aa: CATSDSGVTEKLFF

cdr3_length: 16
clone_size: -
j_call: TRBJ2-2
v_call: TRBV5-1
d_call: TRBD1
cdr3_nt: TGCGCCAGCAGCTTGGGGACAGGGCAGAAGACCGGGGAGCTGTTTTTT
cdr3_aa: CASSLGTGQKTGELFF

cdr3_length: 14
clone_size: once
j_call: TRBJ2-7
v_call: TRBV7-9
d_call: TRBD1
cdr3_nt: TGTGCCAGCAGCCCAGGGACAGGGGAATACGAGCAGTACTTC
cdr3_aa: CASSPGTGEYEQYF

cdr3_length: 16
clone_size: -
j_call: TRBJ1-6
v_call: TRBV7-8
d_call: -
cdr3_nt: TGTGCCAGCAGCTTAGTAGGGCAGGGAGGGTATTCACCCCTCCACTTT
cdr3_aa: CASSLVGQGGYSPLHF

cdr3_length: 12
clone_size: once
j_call: TRBJ1-2
v_call: TRBV27
d_call: -
cdr3_nt: TGTGCCAGCAGTTCAGAAAACTATGGCTACACCTTC
cdr3_aa: CASSSENYGYTF

cdr3_length: 15
clone_size: many
j_call: TRBJ2-7
v_call: TRBV6-1
d_call: TRBD2
cdr3_nt: TGTGCCAGCAGTGAAGGGACTAGCGGGTCCTACGAGCAGTACTTC
cdr3_aa: CASSEGTSGSYEQYF

cdr3_length: 13
clone_size: -
j_call: TRBJ2-1
v_call: TRBV19
d_call: -
cdr3_nt: TGTGCCAGTAGTCCCTTCAGGGCGGATGAGCAGTTCTTC
cdr3_aa: CASSPFRADEQFF

cdr3_length: 17
clone_size: -
j_call: TRBJ2-3
v_call: TRBV27
d_call: TRBD2
cdr3_nt: TGTGCCAGCAGTACCTCGCGACTAGCTTCTAGCACAGATACGCAGTATTTT
cdr3_aa: CASSTSRLASSTDTQYF

cdr3_length: 15
clone_size: -
j_call: TRBJ2-1
v_call: TRBV5-1
d_call: -
cdr3_nt: TGCGCCAGCAGCTTTCTGTCCGGAGGGGCCAATGAGCAGTTCTTC
cdr3_aa: CASSFLSGGANEQFF

cdr3_length: 15
clone_size: -
j_call: TRBJ2-5
v_call: TRBV5-1
d_call: TRBD2
cdr3_nt: TGCGCCAGCACCTGGGGGACTAGCGGGTTGTTGACCCAGTACTTC
cdr3_aa: CASTWGTSGLLTQYF

cdr3_length: 15
clone_size: -
j_call: TRBJ1-5
v_call: TRBV6-5
d_call: -
cdr3_nt: TGTGCCAGCAGTCCAAGCGATATGGGCAATCAGCCCCAGCATTTT
cdr3_aa: CASSPSDMGNQPQHF